This T cell receptor beta chain was retrieved from a study of blood T cell repertoires in COVID-19. Study information: COVID-19 samples collected from the United States, Italy and Spain covered acute and convalescent phases. From T cells, B-cell-depleted T cells, or PBMCs came the material, which was cDNA or gDNA.

As handled by the study authors: For nucleated cells, counts were estimated from reference gene primer amplification. Profiling relied on immunoSEQ multiplex PCR, and the TCRdb table lists in-frame clones only, not all of them. The D gene and trimming were derived from the DNA, and the V and J assignments and clone size from that table. The repertoire consists of roughly 290,000 clones, with over 75% occurring once and the leading ten covering about 12%. Germline CDR1 LNHNV, CDR2 YYDKDF (reference sequence). The V gene lost 3 bases and the J gene lost 4 bases, with 12 bases spanning the gap. This CDR3 comprises 14 residues.

Sequencing input: peripheral blood. The V and J genes are TRBV15 and TRBJ1-2; D may be TRBD1 (6 bases). The receptor comes from a woman aged 60-75 years with acute or convalescent COVID-19. The CDR3 sequence: CATSSPRGSYGYTF. DNA for the CDR3: TGTGCCACCAGCAGCCCCAGGGGTAGCTATGGCTACACCTTC.